These 10 T cell receptor beta chains originate from one sample sequenced in a study of neurological immune-mediated disorders (dated by TCRdb to between 2018 and 2020). Library preparation employed 5' RACE. This sample was sequenced with an Illumina HiSeq 2500. TCRdb's own reprocessing of the public reads used fastp at Q25 and MiXCR and kept productive beta chains. CDR3 protein sequences are deduplicated, and each keeps its most common genes and DNA. The sample table lists roughly 80,000 distinct CDR3 sequences, under 13% of them with a count of one. The ten most abundant clones make up about 1.8% of the sample. The specimen was PBMCs. The receptors derive from a man between 40 and 49 years old in good health.

In this sample, this clonotype turned up a few times. The chain combines TRBV7-2 with TRBJ2-5, with D tentatively TRBD1 (6 bases). The germline V gene encodes CDR1 SGHTA and CDR2 FQGNSA. Trimming took off 5 bases at V and 1 base at J, with 11 bases between the two ends. The CDR3 consists of 14 residues. The CDR3 DNA sequence: TGTGCCAGCAGCCGCTGGGACACCCAAGAGACCCAGTACTTC. Translated, it gives CASSRWDTQETQYF.

Ten or more counts support this clonotype. V usage is TRBV2 and J usage is TRBJ2-7; 8 nucleotides align to TRBD2. The CDR3 has 13 residues. Germline V gives CDR1 SNHLY, CDR2 FYNNEI. After removal of 6 bases from V and 7 bases from J, the junction contained 8 bases not matched to a gene. CDR3: CASRGGGSEEQYF. The CDR3 coding sequence is TGTGCCAGCAGGGGCGGGGGGTCGGAAGAGCAGTACTTC.

This clonotype was seen ten or more times. The chain couples TRBV7-3 to TRBJ1-2, with 9 bases matching TRBD1. Trimming removed 4 bases from V and 8 bases from J; junction bases left unmatched: 38. The CDR3 spans 24 residues. Looked up from germline, CDR1 is SGHTA and CDR2 is FQGTGA. CDR3 DNA: TGTGCCAGCAGCTCTGAGACAGGGGGGGTTCCGCACTCCCAGGGGGGGTTCCGTCAGAGCGGCTACACCTTC. Protein sequence: CASSSETGGVPHSQGGFRQSGYTF.

This clonotype was detected ten times or more. The chain combines TRBV6-5 with TRBJ2-5, with a weak D call TRBD1 (6 bases). Germline V gene data show CDR1 as MNHEY and CDR2 as SVGAGI. The V end was cut by 1 base, the J end by 1 base, with 13 bases between. There are 16 residues in the CDR3. DNA for the CDR3: TGTGCCAGCAGTTACTGGGGGCCAAGGGCCCAAGAGACCCAGTACTTC. It codes for CASSYWGPRAQETQYF.

At least ten counts were recorded for this clonotype. The chain joins TRBV28 to TRBJ2-3; perhaps D is TRBD1 or TRBD2 (7 bases each). The V end was cut by 4 bases, the J end by 5 bases, with 19 bases between. This CDR3 is 16 amino acids long. CDR1 and CDR2 from the germline V gene are MDHEN and SYDVKM. This chain's CDR3 is CASSSLPGGGGDTQYF. CDR3 nucleotide sequence: TGTGCCAGCAGTTCCCTCCCAGGGGGGGGAGGAGATACGCAGTATTTT.

This clonotype was found many times. The V call is TRBV12-3 or TRBV12-4, the J call TRBJ1-5; 7 nucleotides line up with TRBD1. This CDR3 has 13 amino acids. J lost 11 bases, V lost 5 bases, and 9 bases had no gene match. Here the CDR3 DNA reads TGTGCCAGCAGTGGACAGGCGGGAGGGGCCCAGCATTTT. This codes for CASSGQAGGAQHF.

This clonotype was found once. This sequence may be a read error, since a much larger clone differs from it by one base. CDR3 residues: CASSLSPQGYGNTF. The CDR3 nucleotides read TGTGCCAGCAGTCTAAGCCCACAGGGCTATGGCAACACCTTC. The V call is TRBV12-3 or TRBV12-4, the J call TRBJ1-2; possibly TRBD1 for D (6 bases). This CDR3 has 14 amino acids.

This clonotype occurred many times. This rearrangement joins TRBV7-2 to TRBJ2-3; 9 bases line up with TRBD2. V was clipped by 5 bases and J by 6 bases; unmatched bases: 12. The CDR3 covers 16 residues. Germline lookup yields CDR1 SGHTA and CDR2 FQGNSA. The CDR3 DNA follows: TGTGCCAGCAGCCCCAGAGCTAGCGGGGCGGCCGATACGCAGTATTTT. It yields the protein CASSPRASGAADTQYF.

This chain joins TRBV27 and TRBJ1-1; D gene ambiguous. CDR1 and CDR2 (germline): MNHEY, SMNVEV (reference sequence). V was clipped by 4 bases and J by 6 bases, with 24 bases between them. The CDR3 extends over 17 amino acids. CDR3 sequence reads: CASSSTLSQMIGAEAFF. DNA for the CDR3: TGTGCCAGCAGTTCAACTCTCTCACAGATGATCGGCGCTGAAGCTTTCTTT.

This clonotype was seen repeatedly, ten times or more. The genes are TRBV5-6 and TRBJ2-7; possibly TRBD2 for D (5 bases). The germline gives CDR1 SGHDT, CDR2 YYEEEE. Trimming shortened V by 0 bases and J by 0 bases, and 10 bases separated the two germline ends. This CDR3 is built from 15 residues. The CDR3 reads CASSLGGLHSYEQYF. In DNA, the CDR3 is TGTGCCAGCAGCTTGGGAGGGCTACACTCCTACGAGCAGTACTTC.